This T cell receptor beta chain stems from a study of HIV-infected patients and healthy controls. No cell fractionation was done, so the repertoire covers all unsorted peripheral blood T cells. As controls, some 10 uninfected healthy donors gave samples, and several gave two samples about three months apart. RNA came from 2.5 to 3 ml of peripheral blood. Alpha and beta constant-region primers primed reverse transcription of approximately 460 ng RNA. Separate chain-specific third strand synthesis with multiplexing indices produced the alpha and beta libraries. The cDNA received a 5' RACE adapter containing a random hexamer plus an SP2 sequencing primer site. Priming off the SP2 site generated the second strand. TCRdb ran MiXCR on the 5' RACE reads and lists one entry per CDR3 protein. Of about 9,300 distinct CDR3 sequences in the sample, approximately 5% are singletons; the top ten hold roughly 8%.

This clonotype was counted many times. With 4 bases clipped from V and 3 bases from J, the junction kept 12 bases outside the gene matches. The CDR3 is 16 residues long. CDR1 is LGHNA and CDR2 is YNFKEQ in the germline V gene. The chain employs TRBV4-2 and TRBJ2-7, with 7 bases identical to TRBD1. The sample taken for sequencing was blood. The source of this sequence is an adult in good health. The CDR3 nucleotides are TGTGCCAGCAGCCTCGGGACCGGGACAGCGCTCTACGAGCAGTACTTC. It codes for CASSLGTGTALYEQYF.